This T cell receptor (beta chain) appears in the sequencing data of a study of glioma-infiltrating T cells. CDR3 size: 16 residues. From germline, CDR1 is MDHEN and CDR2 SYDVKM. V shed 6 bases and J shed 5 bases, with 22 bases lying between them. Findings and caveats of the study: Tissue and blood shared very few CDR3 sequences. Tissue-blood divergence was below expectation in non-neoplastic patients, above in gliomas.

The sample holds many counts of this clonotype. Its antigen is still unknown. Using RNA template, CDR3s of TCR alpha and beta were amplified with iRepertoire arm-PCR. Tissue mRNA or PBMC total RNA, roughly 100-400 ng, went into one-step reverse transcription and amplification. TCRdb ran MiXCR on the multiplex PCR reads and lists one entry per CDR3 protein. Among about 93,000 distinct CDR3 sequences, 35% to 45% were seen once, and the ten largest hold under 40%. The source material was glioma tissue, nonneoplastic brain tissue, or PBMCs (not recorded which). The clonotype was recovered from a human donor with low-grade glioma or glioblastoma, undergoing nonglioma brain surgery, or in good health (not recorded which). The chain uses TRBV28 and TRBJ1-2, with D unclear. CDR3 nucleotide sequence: TGTGCCAGCAGCACTGATTCGGGGTCGCGATCATATGGCTACACCTTC. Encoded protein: CASSTDSGSRSYGYTF.